Listed below are T cell receptor beta chains from one sample, sequenced in a study of neoadjuvant nivolumab and ipilimumab in lung cancer. The assay was immunoSEQ multiplex PCR, and TCRdb's table has in-frame clones only and misses some. The repertoire holds tens of thousands of clones, with roughly 89% as singletons. The sample here was blood, taken before neoadjuvant nivolumab, alone or with ipilimumab. The origin of the receptors is an adult with non-small cell lung cancer. Some clones in this sample may be carry-over from other donors' samples. CDR3s include the opening cysteine and the closing phenylalanine or tryptophan. D genes are given only for firm matches. Clone size appears in some rows only: once, few, many, or a class for an expanded clone.

CDR3nt: TGTGCCAGCAGCTTCCTACAGGGTCCTAGTGGAAACACCATATATTTT
CDR3aa: CASSFLQGPSGNTIYF
v_gene: TRBV7-9
j_gene: TRBJ1-3
len: 16
abundance: -
d_gene: -

CDR3nt: TGTGCCAGCAGCCGGGGCAGCAGAACCTACGAGCAGTACTTC
CDR3aa: CASSRGSRTYEQYF
v_gene: TRBV7-3
j_gene: TRBJ2-7
len: 14
abundance: -
d_gene: -

CDR3nt: TGTGCCAGCGTTCGGGACAGGGAGCAGACCCAGTACTTC
CDR3aa: CASVRDREQTQYF
v_gene: TRBV2
j_gene: TRBJ2-5
len: 13
abundance: -
d_gene: TRBD1

CDR3nt: TGTGCCTGGAGTGTAGGGCCTTCCCGGGCAGATACGCAGTATTTT
CDR3aa: CAWSVGPSRADTQYF
v_gene: TRBV30
j_gene: TRBJ2-3
len: 15
abundance: -
d_gene: -

CDR3nt: TGTGCCAGCAGCCCTAAGGGGCGGGACACTGAAGCTTTCTTT
CDR3aa: CASSPKGRDTEAFF
v_gene: TRBV6-6
j_gene: TRBJ1-1
len: 14
abundance: -
d_gene: -

CDR3nt: TGTGCCGGGGGACAGGGCAGGGGCACTGAAGCTTTCTTT
CDR3aa: CAGGQGRGTEAFF
v_gene: TRBV7-2
j_gene: TRBJ1-1
len: 13
abundance: -
d_gene: TRBD1

CDR3nt: TGTGCCAGCAGTGAATTGGTAGCGACGAACACCGGGGAGCTGTTTTTT
CDR3aa: CASSELVATNTGELFF
v_gene: TRBV25-1
j_gene: TRBJ2-2
len: 16
abundance: -
d_gene: -

CDR3nt: TGTGCCAGCAGTTACCTAGCGGGCCTGAGCACAGATACGCAGTATTTT
CDR3aa: CASSYLAGLSTDTQYF
v_gene: TRBV6-6
j_gene: TRBJ2-3
len: 16
abundance: -
d_gene: TRBD2

CDR3nt: TGTGCCAGCAGTCCAGGGACAGCGAGCAATCAGCCCCAGCATTTT
CDR3aa: CASSPGTASNQPQHF
v_gene: TRBV27
j_gene: TRBJ1-5
len: 15
abundance: once
d_gene: TRBD1

CDR3nt: TGTGCCAGCTCACCCTCGCTAGCGGGAGGTAAAAATGAGCAGTTCTTC
CDR3aa: CASSPSLAGGKNEQFF
v_gene: TRBV18
j_gene: TRBJ2-1
len: 16
abundance: -
d_gene: TRBD2

CDR3nt: TGTGCCAGTAGTATGCTAGCGGGAGACGGCTACGAGCAGTACTTC
CDR3aa: CASSMLAGDGYEQYF
v_gene: TRBV19
j_gene: TRBJ2-7
len: 15
abundance: -
d_gene: TRBD2

CDR3nt: TGTGCCAGCAGCCTAGGACTAGCGGGAGACCATGAGCAGTTCTTC
CDR3aa: CASSLGLAGDHEQFF
v_gene: TRBV5-4
j_gene: TRBJ2-1
len: 15
abundance: -
d_gene: TRBD2

CDR3nt: TGCGCCAGCAGTTGGACAGGGAGCTCCTACGAGCAGTACTTC
CDR3aa: CASSWTGSSYEQYF
v_gene: TRBV5-1
j_gene: TRBJ2-7
len: 14
abundance: -
d_gene: TRBD1

CDR3nt: TGTGCCAGCAGGGAACGGTACTACGAGCAGTACTTC
CDR3aa: CASRERYYEQYF
v_gene: TRBV6-1
j_gene: TRBJ2-7
len: 12
abundance: -
d_gene: -

CDR3nt: TGCAGCGGGGGACAGCCGATTAGGGCTGAAGCTTTCTTT
CDR3aa: CSGGQPIRAEAFF
v_gene: TRBV29-1
j_gene: TRBJ1-1
len: 13
abundance: -
d_gene: TRBD1

CDR3nt: TGTGCCAGCAGCCCCAGGGGGAGATTGAACACTGAAGCTTTCTTT
CDR3aa: CASSPRGRLNTEAFF
v_gene: TRBV9
j_gene: TRBJ1-1
len: 15
abundance: -
d_gene: TRBD1

CDR3nt: TGTGCCAGCAGCCGTGGGACTAGCGGAACCTACGAGCAGTACTTC
CDR3aa: CASSRGTSGTYEQYF
v_gene: TRBV9
j_gene: TRBJ2-7
len: 15
abundance: -
d_gene: TRBD2

CDR3nt: TGTGCCAGCAGTAATCTCAGGGGAGGTGAGGAGACCCAGTACTTC
CDR3aa: CASSNLRGGEETQYF
v_gene: TRBV6-5
j_gene: TRBJ2-5
len: 15
abundance: -
d_gene: -

CDR3nt: TGCGCCAGCAGCGCCCATCTAGCGGGAGGGAAAGATACGCAGTATTTT
CDR3aa: CASSAHLAGGKDTQYF
v_gene: TRBV4-3
j_gene: TRBJ2-3
len: 16
abundance: -
d_gene: TRBD2

CDR3nt: TGTGCCAGCAGTTACTCGAGGGTCACCTACAATGAGCAGTTCTTC
CDR3aa: CASSYSRVTYNEQFF
v_gene: TRBV6-5
j_gene: TRBJ2-1
len: 15
abundance: -
d_gene: -

CDR3nt: TGTGCCAGCAGCTTGCAGGGTCAAGAGACCCAGTACTTC
CDR3aa: CASSLQGQETQYF
v_gene: TRBV5-5
j_gene: TRBJ2-5
len: 13
abundance: -
d_gene: -

CDR3nt: TGTGCCAGCAGGCAGGATTTTACCGGGGAGCTGTTTTTT
CDR3aa: CASRQDFTGELFF
v_gene: TRBV2
j_gene: TRBJ2-2
len: 13
abundance: -
d_gene: -

CDR3nt: TGCAGCGTTGTATCATTGGGATTGGGCACTGAAGCTTTCTTT
CDR3aa: CSVVSLGLGTEAFF
v_gene: TRBV29-1
j_gene: TRBJ1-1
len: 14
abundance: few
d_gene: -

CDR3nt: TGCGCCAGCAGCGCGGGAGGGCCGGCCAATGAGCAGTTCTTC
CDR3aa: CASSAGGPANEQFF
v_gene: TRBV5-1
j_gene: TRBJ2-1
len: 14
abundance: -
d_gene: TRBD2

CDR3nt: TGTGCCAGCAGCCCCGGTAGGGGATCTCGGTACAATGAGCAGTTCTTC
CDR3aa: CASSPGRGSRYNEQFF
v_gene: TRBV14
j_gene: TRBJ2-1
len: 16
abundance: -
d_gene: -

CDR3nt: TGTGCCAGCAGTTCCGACCGGAGCAATCAGCCCCAGCATTTT
CDR3aa: CASSSDRSNQPQHF
v_gene: TRBV7-2
j_gene: TRBJ1-5
len: 14
abundance: -
d_gene: -

CDR3nt: TGCGCCAGCAGCTTGCAGGGATTCACCGGGGAGCTGTTTTTT
CDR3aa: CASSLQGFTGELFF
v_gene: TRBV5-1
j_gene: TRBJ2-2
len: 14
abundance: -
d_gene: -

CDR3nt: TGTGCCAGCAGCCGCGGACTTTCCACAGATACGCAGTATTTT
CDR3aa: CASSRGLSTDTQYF
v_gene: TRBV14
j_gene: TRBJ2-3
len: 14
abundance: few
d_gene: -

CDR3nt: TGTGCCAGCAGGACAGGGTACGAGCAGTTCTTC
CDR3aa: CASRTGYEQFF
v_gene: TRBV7-2
j_gene: TRBJ2-1
len: 11
abundance: -
d_gene: TRBD1

CDR3nt: TGCGCCAGCAGCCAAGCCGCTTCGAGCTCTGGGGCCAACGTCCTGACTTTC
CDR3aa: CASSQAASSSGANVLTF
v_gene: TRBV4-3
j_gene: TRBJ2-6
len: 17
abundance: -
d_gene: -

CDR3nt: TGTGCCAGCAGCTTTATGCTCGCAGGGCTAGTAGATACGCAGTATTTT
CDR3aa: CASSFMLAGLVDTQYF
v_gene: TRBV7-2
j_gene: TRBJ2-3
len: 16
abundance: -
d_gene: -

CDR3nt: TGCGCCAGCACCAGCGGGGACAGATTCGACGAGCAGTACTTC
CDR3aa: CASTSGDRFDEQYF
v_gene: TRBV5-1
j_gene: TRBJ2-7
len: 14
abundance: once
d_gene: -

CDR3nt: TGTGCCAGCAGCTTAAACCGACCCTACGAGCAGTACTTC
CDR3aa: CASSLNRPYEQYF
v_gene: TRBV7-9
j_gene: TRBJ2-7
len: 13
abundance: -
d_gene: -

CDR3nt: TGCGCCAGCAGACTAGCGGGAGGTCTCTCCTACGAGCAGTACTTC
CDR3aa: CASRLAGGLSYEQYF
v_gene: TRBV4-1
j_gene: TRBJ2-7
len: 15
abundance: -
d_gene: TRBD2

CDR3nt: TGTGCCAGCAGCCCCACTCCTTCTCAGCCCCAGCATTTT
CDR3aa: CASSPTPSQPQHF
v_gene: TRBV6-5
j_gene: TRBJ1-5
len: 13
abundance: -
d_gene: -

CDR3nt: TGCGCCAGCAGCGAGGGTATGGGCTATGGCTACACCTTC
CDR3aa: CASSEGMGYGYTF
v_gene: TRBV5-1
j_gene: TRBJ1-2
len: 13
abundance: -
d_gene: -

CDR3nt: TGTGCCAGCAGCTTAGATGGTGCGGGTTTCGAGCAGTACTTC
CDR3aa: CASSLDGAGFEQYF
v_gene: TRBV11-2
j_gene: TRBJ2-7
len: 14
abundance: -
d_gene: -

CDR3nt: TGTGCCAGCAGCGTCCAGGGGCAGCCCCAGCATTTT
CDR3aa: CASSVQGQPQHF
v_gene: TRBV7-3
j_gene: TRBJ1-5
len: 12
abundance: -
d_gene: -

CDR3nt: TGTGCCAGCAGTTACGCGGGAGAGGCCAAAAACATTCAGTACTTC
CDR3aa: CASSYAGEAKNIQYF
v_gene: TRBV6-6
j_gene: TRBJ2-4
len: 15
abundance: -
d_gene: TRBD2

CDR3nt: TGCGCCAGCAGTGTAGCGGGAGCGAACCAAGAGACCCAGTACTTC
CDR3aa: CASSVAGANQETQYF
v_gene: TRBV5-1
j_gene: TRBJ2-5
len: 15
abundance: -
d_gene: TRBD2

CDR3nt: TGTGCCAGCTCACCGTCAGGGGGACGCAATGAAAAACTGTTTTTT
CDR3aa: CASSPSGGRNEKLFF
v_gene: TRBV18
j_gene: TRBJ1-4
len: 15
abundance: -
d_gene: TRBD1

CDR3nt: TGCGCCAGCAGCTTGGGACAGGCGAACACTGAAGCTTTCTTT
CDR3aa: CASSLGQANTEAFF
v_gene: TRBV5-1
j_gene: TRBJ1-1
len: 14
abundance: -
d_gene: -

CDR3nt: TGTGCCTGGACCCAGTACAGACAGGGGAGGGAGACCCAGTACTTC
CDR3aa: CAWTQYRQGRETQYF
v_gene: TRBV30
j_gene: TRBJ2-5
len: 15
abundance: -
d_gene: TRBD1

CDR3nt: TGTGCCAGTAGTATCGAAGCGGGCGGGAGGCCCTACAATGAGCAGTTCTTC
CDR3aa: CASSIEAGGRPYNEQFF
v_gene: TRBV19
j_gene: TRBJ2-1
len: 17
abundance: -
d_gene: TRBD2

CDR3nt: TGTGCCAGCAGCCCCCTAGCGGGACGCTCCTCCGGGGCAGATACGCAGTATTTT
CDR3aa: CASSPLAGRSSGADTQYF
v_gene: TRBV7-9
j_gene: TRBJ2-3
len: 18
abundance: -
d_gene: TRBD2